This T cell receptor (beta chain) appears in the sequencing data of a study of T-cell reconstitution after alpha-beta-depleted transplantation in children. CDR3 length: 17 residues. The V and J ends lost 3 bases and 7 bases respectively, with 21 bases between them. The germline V gene encodes CDR1 MDHEN and CDR2 SYDVKM. This clonotype was recorded many times. Preparing the TCRbeta library involved the use of unique molecular identifiers. MiXCR, run by TCRdb on the PCR reads, gives a single entry per CDR3 protein. The sample has approximately 270,000 distinct CDR3 sequences, 9.9% seen once. The chain employs TRBV28 and TRBJ1-4; maybe TRBD1 (5 bases). Sample: PBMCs from the stem cell graft donor, taken from the stem cell graft. The sequence was collected from a human donor who donated a stem cell graft to a child with SCID. The CDR3 protein is CASSLDRDLFGGEKLFF. As DNA, the CDR3 is TGTGCCAGCAGTTTGGACCGGGACCTTTTCGGGGGTGAAAAACTGTTTTTT.